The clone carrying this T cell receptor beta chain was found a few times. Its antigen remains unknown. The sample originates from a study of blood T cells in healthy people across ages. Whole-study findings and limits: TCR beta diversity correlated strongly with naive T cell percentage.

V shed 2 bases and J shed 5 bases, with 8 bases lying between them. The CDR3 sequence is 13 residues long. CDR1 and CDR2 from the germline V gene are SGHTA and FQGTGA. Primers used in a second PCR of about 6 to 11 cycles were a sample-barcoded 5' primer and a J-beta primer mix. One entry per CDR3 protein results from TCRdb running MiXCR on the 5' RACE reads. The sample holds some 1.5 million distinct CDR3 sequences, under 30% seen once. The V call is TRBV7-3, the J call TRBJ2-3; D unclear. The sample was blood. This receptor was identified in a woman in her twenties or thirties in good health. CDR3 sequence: CASSLSRLDTQYF. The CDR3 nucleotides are TGTGCCAGCAGCTTATCCCGACTAGATACGCAGTATTTT.